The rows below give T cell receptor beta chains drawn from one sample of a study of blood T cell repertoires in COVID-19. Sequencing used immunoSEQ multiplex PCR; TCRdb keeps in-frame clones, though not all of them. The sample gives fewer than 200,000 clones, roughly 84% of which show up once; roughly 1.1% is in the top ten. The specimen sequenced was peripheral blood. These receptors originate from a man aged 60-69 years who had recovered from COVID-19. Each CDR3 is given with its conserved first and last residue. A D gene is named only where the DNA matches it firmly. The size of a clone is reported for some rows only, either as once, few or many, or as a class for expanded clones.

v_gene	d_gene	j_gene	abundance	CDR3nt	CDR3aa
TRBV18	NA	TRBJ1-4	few	TGTGCCAGCTCAGAGGGATTTGCAACTAATGAAAAACTGTTTTTT	CASSEGFATNEKLFF
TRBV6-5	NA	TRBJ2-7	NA	TGTGCCAGCAGTTACTCGAGGCCATCTAGCCACGAGCAGTACTTC	CASSYSRPSSHEQYF
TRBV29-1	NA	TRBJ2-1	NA	TGCAGCGTCGCCTACGGTTCTAATGAGCAGTTCTTC	CSVAYGSNEQFF
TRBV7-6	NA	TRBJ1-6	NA	TGTGCCAGCAGCCCTCGTCTTCCCAGCTCCTATAATTCACCCCTCCACTTT	CASSPRLPSSYNSPLHF
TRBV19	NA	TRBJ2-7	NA	TGTGCCAGTAGTATCCGCGACGAGAGACTCGGATCCTACGAGCAGTACTTC	CASSIRDERLGSYEQYF
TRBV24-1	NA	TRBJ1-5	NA	TGTGCCACCAGTGATGTGGGCGGCAATCAGCCCCAGCATTTT	CATSDVGGNQPQHF
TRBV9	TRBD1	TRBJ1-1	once	TGTGCCAGCAGCCCACGGACAGGGGAGGACGCTGAAGCTTTCTTT	CASSPRTGEDAEAFF
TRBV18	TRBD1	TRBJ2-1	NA	TGTGCCAGCTCACCAAGGGGGACAGGCCCCTTCAATGAGCAGTTCTTC	CASSPRGTGPFNEQFF
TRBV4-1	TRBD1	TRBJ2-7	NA	TGCGCCAGCAGCCAGTTCCCGGGACAGGGAATTTACGAGCAGTACTTC	CASSQFPGQGIYEQYF
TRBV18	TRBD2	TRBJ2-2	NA	TGTGCCAGCTCACCACGACTAGCGGGGGCCACCGGGGAGCTGTTTTTT	CASSPRLAGATGELFF
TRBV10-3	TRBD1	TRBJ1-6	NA	TGTGCCATCAGTGAGTCCCGGGGACAGGGGATTTCACCCCTCCACTTT	CAISESRGQGISPLHF
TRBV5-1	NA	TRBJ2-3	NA	TGCGCCAGCAGCTTGGAGCCCGGGGGTATTGATACGCAGTATTTT	CASSLEPGGIDTQYF
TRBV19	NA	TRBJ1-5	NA	TGTGCCAGTAGTATACAGGGGCGTCAGCCCCAGCATTTT	CASSIQGRQPQHF
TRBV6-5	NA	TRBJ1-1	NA	TGTGCCAGCAGTTATAACAGGGCTACTGAAGCTTTCTTT	CASSYNRATEAFF
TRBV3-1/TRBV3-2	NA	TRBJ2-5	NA	TGTGCCAGCAGCCCCTCGGGGGGCTCCAAGACCCAGTACTTC	CASSPSGGSKTQYF
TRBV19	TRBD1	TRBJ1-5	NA	TGTGCCAGTAGCCCCGGGACAGGGGAAAGTCAGCCCCAGCATTTT	CASSPGTGESQPQHF
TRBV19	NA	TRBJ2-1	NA	TGTGCCAGCGGACACTTCTACAATGAGCAGTTCTTC	CASGHFYNEQFF
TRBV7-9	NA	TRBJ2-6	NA	TGTGCCGGGTACGCGGGGCCTACCTCTGGGGCCAACGTCCTGACTTTC	CAGYAGPTSGANVLTF
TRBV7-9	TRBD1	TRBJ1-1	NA	TGTGCCAGCAGCTTAGAGAACAGGGGAGCTTTCTTT	CASSLENRGAFF
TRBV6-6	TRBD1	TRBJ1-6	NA	TGTGCCAGCAGTCTCGGACAGGGTGGCCCTTCTCGGAATAATTCACCCCTCCACTTT	CASSLGQGGPSRNNSPLHF
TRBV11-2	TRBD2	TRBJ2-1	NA	TGTGCCAGCACCCCAGGGAGGGGTGAGCAGTTCTTC	CASTPGRGEQFF
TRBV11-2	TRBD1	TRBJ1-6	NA	TGTGCCAGCAGGGAACCGGGACAGGCCCAATCTTCACCCCTCCACTTT	CASREPGQAQSSPLHF
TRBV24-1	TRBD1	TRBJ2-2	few	TGTGCCACCAGTGATACGGGACAGGGCAACACCGGGGAGCTGTTTTTT	CATSDTGQGNTGELFF
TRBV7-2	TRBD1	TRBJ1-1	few	TGTGCCAGCAGCCCCACTCCCGGGACAGGGAGTGAAGCTTTCTTT	CASSPTPGTGSEAFF
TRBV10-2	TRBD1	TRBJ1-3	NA	TGCGCCAGCAGTGAGTCCGGGACAGCCGGAAACACCATATATTTT	CASSESGTAGNTIYF
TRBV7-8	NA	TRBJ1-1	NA	TGTGCCAGCAGCTTAGTTCCGGGGGGGAACACTGAAGCTTTCTTT	CASSLVPGGNTEAFF
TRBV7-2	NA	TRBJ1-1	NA	TGTGCCAGCAGCTTAGACCCCGGACAGAGTGAAGCTTTCTTT	CASSLDPGQSEAFF
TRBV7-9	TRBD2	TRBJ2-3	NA	TGTGCCAGCAGCGCCGACCGCGGGGGACCTAGCACAGATACGCAGTATTTT	CASSADRGGPSTDTQYF
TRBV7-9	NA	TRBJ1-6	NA	TGTGCCAGCAGGGCCGGGCCACAGGATTCACCCCTCCACTTT	CASRAGPQDSPLHF
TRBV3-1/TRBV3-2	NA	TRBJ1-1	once	TGTGCCAGCAGCGTCGAAGGGGCGAACACTGAAGCTTTCTTT	CASSVEGANTEAFF
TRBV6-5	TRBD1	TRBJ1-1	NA	TGTGCCAGCAGTTATAAGGGGGCCAGCACTGAAGCTTTCTTT	CASSYKGASTEAFF
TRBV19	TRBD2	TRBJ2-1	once	TGTGCCAGTAGTATGGGGGTAGGGCTAGCGGGTCGTAATGAGCAGTTCTTC	CASSMGVGLAGRNEQFF
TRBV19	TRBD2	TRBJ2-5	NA	TGTGCCAGTAGTACCGGGACTAGTTTGGAGACCCAGTACTTC	CASSTGTSLETQYF
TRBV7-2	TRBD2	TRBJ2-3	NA	TGTGCCAGCAGCTTACTAGCGGGGGCGCAGTATTTT	CASSLLAGAQYF
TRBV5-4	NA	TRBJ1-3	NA	TGTGCCAGCAGCTTGGATGGGGGGTCTGGAAACACCATATATTTT	CASSLDGGSGNTIYF
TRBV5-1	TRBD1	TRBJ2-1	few	TGCGCCAGCAGCTTTGGGACAGGGTCTTACAATGAGCAGTTCTTC	CASSFGTGSYNEQFF
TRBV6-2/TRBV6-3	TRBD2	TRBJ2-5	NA	TGTGCCAGCAGTTACTCCGGACTAGCGGGGGTAGGAGAGACCCAGTACTTC	CASSYSGLAGVGETQYF
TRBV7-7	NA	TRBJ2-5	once	TGTGCTAGCAGCTTAGCGGGGACAGGGAACTTCGAGACCCAGTACTTC	CASSLAGTGNFETQYF
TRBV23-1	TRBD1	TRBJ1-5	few	TGCGCCAGCAGTCAGCCTTTAGGGGACAGTGTTGATATTTATAGCAATCAGCCCCAGCATTTT	CASSQPLGDSVDIYSNQPQHF
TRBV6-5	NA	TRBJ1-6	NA	TGTGCCAGCAGTTACGAACAGAGCTCCTATAATTCACCCCTCCACTTT	CASSYEQSSYNSPLHF
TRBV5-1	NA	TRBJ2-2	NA	TGCGCCAGCAGCTTTACGGGGTTCGCGAACACCGGGGAGCTGTTTTTT	CASSFTGFANTGELFF
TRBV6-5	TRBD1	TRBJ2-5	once	TGTGCCAGCAGTTACGGGACAGGGACGAAGACCCAGTACTTC	CASSYGTGTKTQYF